Sequencing of this T cell receptor (beta chain) was carried out in a study of CD8+ T cells in alopecia areata. General study findings and limits: The study found higher clonality in lesional than normal scalp, especially in alopecia totalis/universalis. Compared with mice, patients displayed less clear TCR sharing, possibly for HLA-related reasons. Normal skin contains resident alphabeta T cells, and these are also sequenced in scalp samples.

Per the germline V gene, CDR1 is SGHTA and CDR2 is FQGNSA. There are 17 residues in the CDR3. V gave up 2 bases and J gave up 0 bases; unmatched junction bases: 3. In regard to this clone: The antigen is unknown.

TCR sequencing used cDNA made by reverse transcription of extracted RNA. The table came from immunoSEQ multiplex PCR; TCRdb's copy has only in-frame clones and leaves some out. The sample has several thousand clones, 60% to 85% seen once. This receptor was taken from a human donor in good health. The J gene is TRBJ2-3, the V gene TRBV7-2, with 12 bases matching TRBD2. Sequencing used skin. CDR3 nucleotides: TGTGCCAGCAGCTTATGGACTAGCGGGGTTAGCACAGATACGCAGTATTTT. Protein product: CASSLWTSGVSTDTQYF.